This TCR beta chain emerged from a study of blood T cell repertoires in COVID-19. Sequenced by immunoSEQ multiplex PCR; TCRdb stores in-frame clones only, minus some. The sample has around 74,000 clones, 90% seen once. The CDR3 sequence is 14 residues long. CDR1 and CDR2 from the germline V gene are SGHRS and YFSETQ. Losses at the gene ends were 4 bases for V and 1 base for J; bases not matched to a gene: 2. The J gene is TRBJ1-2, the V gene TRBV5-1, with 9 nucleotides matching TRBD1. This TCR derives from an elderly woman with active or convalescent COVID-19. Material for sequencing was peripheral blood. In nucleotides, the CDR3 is TGCGCCAGCAGCCAGGACAGGGGTAACTATGGCTACACCTTC. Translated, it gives CASSQDRGNYGYTF.